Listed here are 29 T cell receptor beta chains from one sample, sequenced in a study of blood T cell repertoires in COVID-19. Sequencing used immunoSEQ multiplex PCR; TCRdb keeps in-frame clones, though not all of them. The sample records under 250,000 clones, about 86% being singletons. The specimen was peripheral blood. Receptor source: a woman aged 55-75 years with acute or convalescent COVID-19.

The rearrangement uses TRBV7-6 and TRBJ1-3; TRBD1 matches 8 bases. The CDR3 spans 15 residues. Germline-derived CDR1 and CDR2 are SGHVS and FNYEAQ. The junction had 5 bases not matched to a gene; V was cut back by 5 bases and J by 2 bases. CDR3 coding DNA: TGTGCCAGCAGCCCCCAGGGGGCCCCTGGAAACACCATATATTTT. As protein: CASSPQGAPGNTIYF.

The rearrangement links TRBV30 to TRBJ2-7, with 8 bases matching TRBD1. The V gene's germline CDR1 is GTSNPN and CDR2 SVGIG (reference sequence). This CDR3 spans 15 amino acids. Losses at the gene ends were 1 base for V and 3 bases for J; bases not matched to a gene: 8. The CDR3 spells CAWSGDRGLGYEQYF. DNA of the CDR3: TGTGCCTGGAGTGGAGACAGGGGTTTGGGCTACGAGCAGTACTTC.

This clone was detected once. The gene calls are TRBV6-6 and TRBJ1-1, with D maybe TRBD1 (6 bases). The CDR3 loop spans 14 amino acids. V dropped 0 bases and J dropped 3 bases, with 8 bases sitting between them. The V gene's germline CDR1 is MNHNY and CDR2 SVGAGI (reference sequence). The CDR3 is CASSYSGQHTEAFF. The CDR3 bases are TGTGCCAGCAGTTACTCAGGACAGCACACTGAAGCTTTCTTT.

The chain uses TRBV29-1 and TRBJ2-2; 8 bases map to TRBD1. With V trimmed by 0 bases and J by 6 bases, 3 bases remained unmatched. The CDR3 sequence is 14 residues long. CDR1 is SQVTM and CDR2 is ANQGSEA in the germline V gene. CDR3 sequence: CSVEEGQDSGELFF. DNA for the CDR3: TGCAGCGTTGAAGAGGGACAGGATTCCGGGGAGCTGTTTTTT.

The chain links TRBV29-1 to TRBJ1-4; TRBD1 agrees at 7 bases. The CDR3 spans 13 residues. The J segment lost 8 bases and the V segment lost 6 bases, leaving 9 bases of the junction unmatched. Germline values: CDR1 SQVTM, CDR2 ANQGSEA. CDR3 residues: CSVAGTAREKLFF. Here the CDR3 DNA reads TGCAGCGTGGCCGGGACAGCCAGGGAAAAACTGTTTTTT.

The CDR3 DNA sequence: TGTGCCAGCAGTTACAGGCGGGGCGACCCGGGGAACACTGAAGCTTTCTTT. As protein: CASSYRRGDPGNTEAFF. The genes are TRBV6-2 or TRBV6-3 and TRBJ1-1; D is possibly TRBD1 (5 bases). The V end was cut by 2 bases, the J end by 1 base, with 17 bases between. From germline, CDR1 is MNHEY and CDR2 SVGEGT. This CDR3 is built from 17 residues.

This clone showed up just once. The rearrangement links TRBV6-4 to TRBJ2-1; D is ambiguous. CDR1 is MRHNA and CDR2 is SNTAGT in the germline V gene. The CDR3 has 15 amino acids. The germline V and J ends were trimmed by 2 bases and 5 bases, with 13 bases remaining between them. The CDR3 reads CASSDAGLEHNEQFF. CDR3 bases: TGTGCCAGCAGTGACGCTGGGCTGGAACACAATGAGCAGTTCTTC.

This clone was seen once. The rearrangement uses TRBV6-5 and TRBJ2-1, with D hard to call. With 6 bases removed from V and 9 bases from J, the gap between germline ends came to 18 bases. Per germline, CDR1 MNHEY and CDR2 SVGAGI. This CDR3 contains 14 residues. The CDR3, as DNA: TGTGCCAGCAGCCCCTTAGTCTACGCAACTGAGCAGTTCTTC. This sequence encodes CASSPLVYATEQFF.

As DNA, the CDR3 is TGTGCCAGCAGCTTCGACAGGGGAAACATATATGGCTACACCTTC. Its translation is CASSFDRGNIYGYTF. The V gene is TRBV5-6, the J gene TRBJ1-2, with 8 bases aligning to TRBD1. The germline V gene has CDR1 SGHDT and CDR2 YYEEEE. V lost 2 bases to trimming and J lost 5 bases; unmatched junction nucleotides: 8. The CDR3 sequence is 15 residues long.

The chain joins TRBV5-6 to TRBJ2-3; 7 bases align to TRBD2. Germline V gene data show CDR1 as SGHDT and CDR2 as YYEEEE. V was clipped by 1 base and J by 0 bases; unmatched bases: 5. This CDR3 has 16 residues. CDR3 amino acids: CASSLSLAVSTDTQYF. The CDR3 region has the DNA TGTGCCAGCAGCTTGTCCCTAGCGGTGAGCACAGATACGCAGTATTTT.

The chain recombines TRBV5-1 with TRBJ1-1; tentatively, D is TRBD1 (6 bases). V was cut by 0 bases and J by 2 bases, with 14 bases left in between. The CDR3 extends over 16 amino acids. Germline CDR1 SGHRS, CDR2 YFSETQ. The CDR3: CASSLGRTGSNTEAFF. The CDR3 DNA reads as TGCGCCAGCAGCTTGGGCCGAACAGGGTCCAACACTGAAGCTTTCTTT. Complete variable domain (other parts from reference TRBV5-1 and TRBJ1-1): KAGVTQTPRYLIKTRGQQVTLSCSPISGHRSVSWYQQTPGQGLQFLFEYFSETQRNKGNFPGRFSGRQFSNSRSEMNVSTLELGDSALYLCASSLGRTGSNTEAFFGQGTRLTVV.

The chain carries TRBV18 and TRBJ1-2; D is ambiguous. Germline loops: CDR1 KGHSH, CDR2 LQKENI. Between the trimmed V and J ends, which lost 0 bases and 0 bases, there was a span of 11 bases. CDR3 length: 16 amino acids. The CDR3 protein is CASSPPWAVPNYGYTF. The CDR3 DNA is TGTGCCAGCTCACCACCGTGGGCAGTCCCTAACTATGGCTACACCTTC.

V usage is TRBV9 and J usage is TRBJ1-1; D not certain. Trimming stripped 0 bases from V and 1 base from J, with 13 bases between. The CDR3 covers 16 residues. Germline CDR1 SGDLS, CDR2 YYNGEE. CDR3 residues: CASSVDVSLSNTEAFF. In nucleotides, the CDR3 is TGTGCCAGCAGCGTAGATGTCAGTCTTTCGAACACTGAAGCTTTCTTT.

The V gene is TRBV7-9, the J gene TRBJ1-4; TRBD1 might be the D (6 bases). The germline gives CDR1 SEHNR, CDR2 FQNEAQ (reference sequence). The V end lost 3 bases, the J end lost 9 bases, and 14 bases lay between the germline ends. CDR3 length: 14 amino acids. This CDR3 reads CASSLGGGAKKLFF. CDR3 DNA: TGTGCCAGCAGCTTGGGTGGGGGCGCGAAAAAACTGTTTTTT. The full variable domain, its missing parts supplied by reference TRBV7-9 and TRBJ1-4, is DTGVSQNPRHKITKRGQNVTFRCDPISEHNRLYWYRQTLGQGPEFLTYFQNEAQLEKSRLLSDRFSAERPKGSFSTLEIQRTEQGDSAMYLCASSLGGGAKKLFFGSGTQLSVL.

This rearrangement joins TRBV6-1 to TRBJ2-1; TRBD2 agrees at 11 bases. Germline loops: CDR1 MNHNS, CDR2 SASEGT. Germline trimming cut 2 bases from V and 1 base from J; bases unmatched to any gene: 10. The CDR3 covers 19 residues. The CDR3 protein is CASSELAGGTRRSYNEQFF. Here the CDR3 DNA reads TGTGCCAGCAGTGAACTAGCGGGGGGTACACGGCGGTCCTACAATGAGCAGTTCTTC.

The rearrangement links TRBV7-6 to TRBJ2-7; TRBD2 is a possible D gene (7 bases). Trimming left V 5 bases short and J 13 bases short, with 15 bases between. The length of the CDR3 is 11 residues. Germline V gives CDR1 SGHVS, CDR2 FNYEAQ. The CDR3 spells CASSLGGTTYF. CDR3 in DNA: TGTGCCAGCAGCCTCGGGGGGACAACTTACTTC.

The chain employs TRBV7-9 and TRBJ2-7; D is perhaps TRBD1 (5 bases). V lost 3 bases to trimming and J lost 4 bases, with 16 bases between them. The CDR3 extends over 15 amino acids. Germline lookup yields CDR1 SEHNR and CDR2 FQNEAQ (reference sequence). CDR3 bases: TGTGCCAGCAGCTTGGATGGGGCCCGGATTTACGAGCAGTACTTC. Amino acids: CASSLDGARIYEQYF.

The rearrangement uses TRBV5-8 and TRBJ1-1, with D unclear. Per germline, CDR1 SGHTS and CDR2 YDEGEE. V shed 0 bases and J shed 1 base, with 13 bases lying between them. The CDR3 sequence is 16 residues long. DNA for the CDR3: TGTGCCAGCAGCTTGGCCAGGCACAGTGGGAACACTGAAGCTTTCTTT. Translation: CASSLARHSGNTEAFF.

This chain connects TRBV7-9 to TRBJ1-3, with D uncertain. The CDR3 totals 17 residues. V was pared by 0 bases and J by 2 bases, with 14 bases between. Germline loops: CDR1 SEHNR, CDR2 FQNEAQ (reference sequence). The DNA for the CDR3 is TGTGCCAGCAGCTTAGCGAGGGTTAGGGTACCTGGAAACACCATATATTTT. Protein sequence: CASSLARVRVPGNTIYF.

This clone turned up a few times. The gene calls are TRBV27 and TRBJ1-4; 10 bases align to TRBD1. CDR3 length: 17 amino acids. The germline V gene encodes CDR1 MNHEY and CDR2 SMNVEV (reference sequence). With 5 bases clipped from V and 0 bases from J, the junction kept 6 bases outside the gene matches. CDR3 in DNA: TGTGCCAGCAGTCGGGGGACAGGGGCTACAACTAATGAAAAACTGTTTTTT. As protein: CASSRGTGATTNEKLFF.

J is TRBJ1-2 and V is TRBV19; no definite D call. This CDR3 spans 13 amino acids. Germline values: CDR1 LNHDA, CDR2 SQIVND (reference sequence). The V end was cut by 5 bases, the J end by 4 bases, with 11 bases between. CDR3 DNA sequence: TGTGCCAGTAGTGCAGGCAAGGTCTATGGCTACACCTTC. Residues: CASSAGKVYGYTF.

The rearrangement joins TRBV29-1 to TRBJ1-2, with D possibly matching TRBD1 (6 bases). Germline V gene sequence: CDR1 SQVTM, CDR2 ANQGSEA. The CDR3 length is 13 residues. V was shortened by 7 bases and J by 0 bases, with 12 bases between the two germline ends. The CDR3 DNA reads TGCAGCGCTCTACAGGGAGCTAACTATGGCTACACCTTC. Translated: CSALQGANYGYTF.

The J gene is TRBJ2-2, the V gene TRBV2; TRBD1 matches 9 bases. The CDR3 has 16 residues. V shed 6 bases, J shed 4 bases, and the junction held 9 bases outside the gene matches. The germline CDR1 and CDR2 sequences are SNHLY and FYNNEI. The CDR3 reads CASSPRDRVGTGELFF. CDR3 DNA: TGTGCCAGCAGCCCCCGGGACAGGGTAGGCACCGGGGAGCTGTTTTTT.

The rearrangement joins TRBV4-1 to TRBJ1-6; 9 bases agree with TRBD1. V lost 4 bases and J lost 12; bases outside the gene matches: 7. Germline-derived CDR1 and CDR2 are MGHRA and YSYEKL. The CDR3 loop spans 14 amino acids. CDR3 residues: CASSPWTGDKPLHF. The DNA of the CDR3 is TGCGCCAGCAGCCCATGGACAGGGGATAAACCCCTCCACTTT.

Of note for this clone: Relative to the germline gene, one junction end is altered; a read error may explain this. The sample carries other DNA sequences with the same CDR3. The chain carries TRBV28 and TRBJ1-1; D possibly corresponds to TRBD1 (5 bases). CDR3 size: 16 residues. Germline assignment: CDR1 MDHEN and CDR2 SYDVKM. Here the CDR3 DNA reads TGTGCCAGCAGGTATCCCCGACGGGGGATCGGGACTGAAGCTTTTTTT. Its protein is CASRYPRRGIGTEAFF.

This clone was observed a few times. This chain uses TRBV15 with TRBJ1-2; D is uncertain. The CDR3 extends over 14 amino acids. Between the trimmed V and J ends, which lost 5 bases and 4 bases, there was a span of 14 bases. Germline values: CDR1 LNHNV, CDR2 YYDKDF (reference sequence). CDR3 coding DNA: TGTGCCACCAGCCGCGGGGATGATCGCTATGGCTACACCTTC. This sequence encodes CATSRGDDRYGYTF.

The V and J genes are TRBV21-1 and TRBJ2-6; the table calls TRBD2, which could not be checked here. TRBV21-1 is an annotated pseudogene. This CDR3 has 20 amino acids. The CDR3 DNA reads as TGTGCCAGCAGCAAAAGAGCTCCTGGGGGGAAGGTCTCTGGGGCCAACGTCCTGACTTTC. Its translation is CASSKRAPGGKVSGANVLTF.

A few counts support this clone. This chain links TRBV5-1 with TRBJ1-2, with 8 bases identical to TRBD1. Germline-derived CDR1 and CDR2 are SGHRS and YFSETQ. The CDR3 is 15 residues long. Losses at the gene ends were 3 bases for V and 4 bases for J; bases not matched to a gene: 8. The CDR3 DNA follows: TGCGCCAGCAGCTCCGGGACAGGTGGGGTCTATGGCTACACCTTC. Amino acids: CASSSGTGGVYGYTF.

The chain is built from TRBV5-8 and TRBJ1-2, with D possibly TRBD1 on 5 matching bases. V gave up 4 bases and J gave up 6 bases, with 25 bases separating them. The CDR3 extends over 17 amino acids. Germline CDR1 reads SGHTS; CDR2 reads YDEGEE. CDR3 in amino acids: CASSKLPLGVRANGYTF. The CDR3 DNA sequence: TGTGCCAGCAGCAAACTCCCCCTGGGCGTCAGGGCCAATGGCTACACCTTC. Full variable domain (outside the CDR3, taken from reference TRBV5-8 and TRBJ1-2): EAGVTQSPTHLIKTRGQQATLRCSPISGHTSVYWYQQALGLGLQFLLWYDEGEERNRGNFPPRFSGRQFPNYSSELNVNALELEDSALYLCASSKLPLGVRANGYTFGSGTRLTVV.